One sample yielded the 30 T cell receptor beta chains listed below, sequenced in a study of T cell clonality in common variable immunodeficiency (dated by TCRdb to between 2015 and 2017). What the work shows at the level of the full study, not this receptor alone: CVID TCRbeta sequences reportedly showed fewer deletions and N-nucleotide insertions and lacked highly modified clones with 13 or more V deletions.

Which antigens these TCRs recognize remains unknown. To prepare the library, the immunoSEQ multiplex PCR assay was applied. In TCRdb, the immuneACCESS table is reduced to in-frame sequences with V and J assigned. These tables do not hold every clone; where another copy was compared, an unresolved V gene accounts for under half, and the others remain unexplained. Across this sample, 40,000 or so clones were tabulated and none appeared just once. The ten largest clonotypes hold approximately 5.6% of the sample. The sequenced material came from peripheral blood mononuclear cells. Source of these receptors: a human donor with common variable immunodeficiency.

The CDR3 loop is CASSLSTDTDTQYF. The CDR3 DNA, read in part, is TGTGCCAGCAGCCTATCCACCGACACAGATACG. This sequence joins TRBV7-9 and TRBJ2-3; D call uncertain. The read comes to an end 3 residues before the CDR3 does, leaving the germline J gene to fill in the end. Germline-derived CDR1 and CDR2 are SEHNR and FQNEAQ (reference sequence). The CDR3 has 14 amino acids. The V end was cut by 5 bases, the J end by 2 bases, with 11 bases between.

On this clone: Read data end 3 residues before the CDR3 end; the end is taken from the germline J gene. This chain connects TRBV30 to TRBJ1-5; a weak D match, TRBD1 (5 bases). Germline V gives CDR1 GTSNPN, CDR2 SVGIG (reference sequence). The V end was cut by 0 bases, the J end by 3 bases, with 9 bases between. CDR3 length: 14 residues. Partial CDR3 DNA: TGTGCCTGGAGTGTAAGCAGGGACAATCAGCCC. Protein: CAWSVSRDNQP. In full, the CDR3 reads CAWSVSRDNQPQHF.

This clone appeared many times. The sequence runs out 3 residues before the end of the CDR3; the remainder is reconstructed from the germline J gene. The chain recombines TRBV6-2 or TRBV6-3 with TRBJ2-7; D uncertain. Trimming left V 6 bases short and J 4 bases short, with 10 bases between. This CDR3 has 12 amino acids. Germline CDR1 MNHEY, CDR2 SVGEGT. CDR3 bases read: TGTGCCAGCAGGAGATACTTATACGAG. Translating gives CASRRYLYE. The whole CDR3 is CASRRYLYEQYF.

Worth noting for this clone: The read falls 3 residues short of the CDR3 end, and the missing part is taken from the germline J gene. The gene calls are TRBV30 and TRBJ2-7, with unresolved D. This CDR3 is built from 11 residues. Germline assignment: CDR1 GTSNPN and CDR2 SVGIG (reference sequence). The V end was cut by 5 bases, the J end by 2 bases, with 7 bases between. The CDR3: CAWDRAYEQYF. Incomplete CDR3 DNA: TGTGCCTGGGACCGGGCCTACGAG.

About this clone: The read terminates 3 residues before the CDR3 end, so the remaining end is supplied by the germline J gene. J is TRBJ1-3 and V is TRBV29-1; D might be TRBD1 (5 bases). This CDR3 contains 14 residues. Trimming shortened V by 1 base and J by 2 bases, and 9 bases separated the two germline ends. Looked up from germline, CDR1 is SQVTM and CDR2 is ANQGSEA. The CDR3 sequence: CSVEGGGTGNTIYF. CDR3 DNA, as far as it was read: TGCAGCGTTGAAGGGGGGGGTACTGGAAACACC.

This clone was counted at least ten times. The missing CDR3 end, 3 residues past where the read stops, is filled in from the germline J gene. The chain is built from TRBV30 and TRBJ2-1, with 11 bases matching TRBD1. The CDR3 is made up of 15 amino acids. The germline CDR1 and CDR2 sequences are GTSNPN and SVGIG (reference sequence). The V and J ends lost 0 bases and 7 bases, in that order; junction bases with no gene match: 5. The CDR3: CAWSVGTGGWNEQFF. The DNA read from the CDR3 is TGTGCCTGGAGTGTAGGGACAGGGGGGTGGAATGAG.

In the case of this clone: The read halts 3 residues ahead of the CDR3 end, with the missing end drawn from the germline J gene. The chain couples TRBV7-2 to TRBJ1-4; unclear D gene. V lost 5 bases, J lost 6 bases, and 13 bases lay in between. The CDR3 has 14 amino acids. The germline CDR1 and CDR2 sequences are SGHTA and FQGNSA. The CDR3 sequence: CASSTQDGDEKLFF. CDR3 bases read: TGTGCCAGCAGCACCCAGGACGGGGATGAAAAA.

This clone was found many times. Sequencing ends 3 residues short of the CDR3 end; the germline J gene provides the rest. The chain carries TRBV5-1 and TRBJ2-4; D is ambiguous. The germline V gene has CDR1 SGHRS and CDR2 YFSETQ. V lost 4 bases and J lost 0, with 11 bases in between. The CDR3 covers 15 residues. CDR3 DNA, as far as it was read: TGCGCCAGCAGCCCCTACTTGCTAGCCAAAAACATT. This gives the protein CASSPYLLAKNI. The whole CDR3 region reads CASSPYLLAKNIQYF.

For this clone: The read stops 3 residues short of the end of the CDR3; the missing end is completed from the germline J gene. The rearrangement links TRBV30 to TRBJ2-3; 14 bases map to TRBD2. The CDR3 consists of 15 residues. V lost 5 bases, J lost 4 bases, and 5 bases stayed unmatched. CDR1 GTSNPN and CDR2 SVGIG come from the germline V gene (reference sequence). CDR3 sequence: CAWRLAGGYPDTQYF. Partial CDR3 DNA: TGTGCCTGGCGACTAGCGGGAGGGTACCCAGATACG.

This clone has just a few counts. The read halts 3 residues ahead of the CDR3 end, with the missing end drawn from the germline J gene. V and J are TRBV30 and TRBJ1-5; D gene uncertain. Germline V lookup: CDR1 GTSNPN, CDR2 SVGIG (reference sequence). V shed 2 bases and J shed 2 bases, with 13 bases lying between them. This CDR3 comprises 15 residues. The sequenced CDR3 bases are TGTGCCTGGAGTTTCCCGTGGCCCCGCAATCAGCCC. Its translation: CAWSFPWPRNQP. The entire CDR3 is CAWSFPWPRNQPQHF. The variable domain in full, with the rest retrieved from reference TRBV30 and TRBJ1-5, is SQTIHQWPATLVQPVGSPLSLECTVEGTSNPNLYWYRQAAGRGLQLLFYSVGIGQISSEVPQNLSASRPQDRQFILSSKKLLLSDSGFYLCAWSFPWPRNQPQHFGDGTRLSIL.

In this sample, this clone turned up a few times. The read ends 3 residues shy of where the CDR3 ends; the end is completed using the germline J gene. The rearrangement uses TRBV6-2 or TRBV6-3 and TRBJ2-1, with 10 bases aligning to TRBD1. V was clipped by 8 bases and J by 3 bases; unmatched bases: 4. In germline, CDR1 is MNHEY, CDR2 SVGEGT. The CDR3 length is 14 residues. This CDR3 reads CASGRTGGYNEQFF. The DNA read from the CDR3 is TGTGCCAGCGGGAGGACAGGGGGCTACAATGAG.

As for this clone: The CDR3 end lies 3 residues beyond the end of the read and is filled in from the germline J gene. This chain links TRBV7-7 with TRBJ2-5; 11 bases match TRBD2. Germline CDR1 reads SSHAT; CDR2 reads FNYEAQ (reference sequence). The J segment lost 2 bases and the V segment lost 1 base, leaving 9 bases of the junction unmatched. The CDR3 contains 18 residues. CDR3 amino acids: CASSLGVAGGPGQETQYF. The part of the CDR3 DNA that was read is TGTGCCAGCAGCTTAGGGGTAGCGGGGGGGCCAGGTCAAGAGACC.

With respect to this clone: The missing CDR3 end, 3 residues past where the read stops, is filled in from the germline J gene. The chain is built from TRBV30 and TRBJ2-1; 8 bases match TRBD1. The CDR3 has 14 amino acids. Trimming took 3 bases from V and 8 from J; bases not matched to a gene: 9. In germline, CDR1 is GTSNPN, CDR2 SVGIG (reference sequence). The part of the CDR3 DNA that was read is TGTGCCTGGAGAGCTCCCGGACAGGGCGATGAG. Translating gives CAWRAPGQGDE. The entire CDR3 protein is CAWRAPGQGDEQFF.

This clone has more than one count but fewer than ten. Coverage ceases 3 residues before the CDR3 finishes, and the germline J gene fills in the end. V is TRBV7-2 and J is TRBJ2-5; 7 bases line up with TRBD2. Germline CDR1 reads SGHTA; CDR2 reads FQGNSA. The CDR3 spans 14 residues. V lost 7 bases to trimming and J lost 5 bases; unmatched junction nucleotides: 10. CDR3 in amino acids: CASTPPGGRETQYF. The DNA read from the CDR3 is TGTGCCAGCACCCCACCGGGGGGACGGGAGACC.

This clone was counted ten times or more. Read data end 3 residues before the CDR3 end; the end is taken from the germline J gene. The chain joins TRBV2 to TRBJ2-3; the match to TRBD2 covers 11 bases. Germline assignment: CDR1 SNHLY and CDR2 FYNNEI. Trimming removed 6 bases from V and 1 base from J; junction bases left unmatched: 0. CDR3 length: 14 residues. The sequenced CDR3 bases are TGTGCCAGCAGACTAGCGGGAGGCACAGATACG. Translating gives CASRLAGGTDT. The whole CDR3 region reads CASRLAGGTDTQYF. Together with reference TRBV2 and TRBJ2-3, the CDR3 gives the full variable domain: EPEVTQTPSHQVTQMGQEVILRCVPISNHLYFYWYRQILGQKVEFLVSFYNNEISEKSEIFDDQFSVERPDGSNFTLKIRSTKLEDSAMYFCASRLAGGTDTQYFGPGTRLTVL.

This clone was detected ten times or more. The read stops 3 residues short of the end of the CDR3; the missing end is completed from the germline J gene. Other DNA sequences of this sample code for an identical CDR3. The chain couples TRBV20-1 to TRBJ2-5, with 7 bases aligning to TRBD1. Trimming took 3 bases from V and 7 from J; bases not matched to a gene: 11. Looked up from germline, CDR1 is DFQATT and CDR2 is SNEGSKA (reference sequence). The CDR3 spans 14 residues. The covered CDR3 bases are TGCAGTGCTAGCCGGGACAGCCGTTCGGGGACC. It translates to CSASRDSRSGT. The whole CDR3 reads CSASRDSRSGTQYF.

To note about this clone: The read ends 3 residues before the CDR3 terminus; that terminus is restored from the germline J gene. This sequence joins TRBV7-2 and TRBJ2-1, with 8 bases fitting TRBD2. The CDR3 totals 15 residues. The germline V gene has CDR1 SGHTA and CDR2 FQGNSA. Trimming at V came to 5 bases and at J to 4 bases, leaving 7 bases not matched to a gene. This CDR3 is CASSASGGGYNEQFF. The CDR3 bases that were read are TGTGCCAGCAGCGCAAGCGGGGGAGGTTACAATGAG.

On this clone: The read ends 3 residues early relative to the CDR3; the germline J gene fills the gap. The chain links TRBV18 to TRBJ1-2; TRBD1 agrees at 8 bases. Germline loops: CDR1 KGHSH, CDR2 LQKENI. There are 12 residues in the CDR3. V shed 9 bases and J 3 bases; nucleotides not matched to a gene: 3. The DNA read from the CDR3 is TGTGCCAGTGTACAGGGGGACTATGGC. This gives the protein CASVQGDYG. The full CDR3 sequence reads CASVQGDYGYTF.

In its sample, this clone was seen many times. With the read ending 3 residues before the CDR3 end, the germline J gene is used to fill in that end. The genes are TRBV2 and TRBJ1-3; D possibly corresponds to TRBD1 (6 bases). The CDR3 length is 13 residues. V lost 9 bases to trimming and J lost 0 bases, with 9 bases between them. Per the germline V gene, CDR1 is SNHLY and CDR2 is FYNNEI. Incomplete CDR3 DNA: TGTGCCAGACGACAGGCCTCTGGAAACACC. As protein: CARRQASGNT. The whole CDR3 region reads CARRQASGNTIYF.

This clone was detected many times. The read finishes 3 residues shy of the CDR3 end, and the germline J gene is used to complete it. The chain joins TRBV30 to TRBJ2-7; the match to TRBD1 covers 11 bases. CDR3 size: 12 residues. Losses at the gene ends were 5 bases for V and 4 bases for J; bases not matched to a gene: 1. In germline, CDR1 is GTSNPN, CDR2 SVGIG (reference sequence). The sequenced CDR3 bases are TGTGCCTGGGGACAGGGGGCGTACGAG. Protein sequence: CAWGQGAYE. In full, the CDR3 is CAWGQGAYEQYF.

This clone was seen more than once but under ten times. The read finishes 3 residues shy of the CDR3 end, and the germline J gene is used to complete it. The chain carries TRBV5-6 and TRBJ1-2; D is perhaps TRBD1 (5 bases). Germline lookup yields CDR1 SGHDT and CDR2 YYEEEE. This CDR3 spans 12 amino acids. V was clipped by 4 bases and J by 6 bases, with 10 bases between them. The CDR3 loop is CASSQGFDGYTF. The sequenced part of the CDR3 DNA is TGTGCCAGCAGCCAGGGTTTTGATGGC.

This clone was observed many times. The read terminates 3 residues before the CDR3 end, so the remaining end is supplied by the germline J gene. The V gene is TRBV20-1, the J gene TRBJ1-1, with TRBD1 as a possible D gene (6 bases). Trimming took 3 bases from V and 0 from J, leaving 14 bases between them. The CDR3 loop spans 15 amino acids. Germline V CDR1 and CDR2: DFQATT, SNEGSKA (reference sequence). Partial CDR3 DNA: TGCAGTGCTAGCAGCAGGGGACGCTTGAACACTGAA. This codes for CSASSRGRLNTE. The entire CDR3 protein is CSASSRGRLNTEAFF.

In this sample, this clone turned up a few times. The read comes to an end 3 residues before the CDR3 does, leaving the germline J gene to fill in the end. The V gene is TRBV7-9, the J gene TRBJ1-1, with D perhaps matching TRBD1 (6 bases). CDR1 and CDR2 (germline): SEHNR, FQNEAQ (reference sequence). V lost 7 bases and J lost 3, with 15 bases in between. CDR3 length: 14 amino acids. The CDR3 DNA, read in part, is TGTGCCAGCACCCCATTCGCAGGGGACACTGAA. Translation gives CASTPFAGDTE. The CDR3, in full, reads CASTPFAGDTEAFF.

This clone was recorded at least ten times. The observed sequence ends 3 residues before the CDR3 terminus, with the missing tail filled in from the germline J gene. The rearrangement links TRBV18 to TRBJ1-6; TRBD1 matches at 9 bases. Germline V CDR1 and CDR2: KGHSH, LQKENI. CDR3 length: 17 residues. Trimming took 2 bases from V and 10 from J; bases not matched to a gene: 12. The part of the CDR3 DNA that was read is TGTGCCAGCTCACCAAGTCCCGGGACAGGGTCCGCATCACCC. It specifies CASSPSPGTGSASP. The entire CDR3 reads CASSPSPGTGSASPLHF.

This clone was observed at least ten times. The read is 3 residues too short to cover the CDR3 end, so that end is filled in from the germline J gene. This sequence joins TRBV2 and TRBJ2-7; 7 bases align to TRBD2. The CDR3 has 13 amino acids. The ends lost 5 bases at V and 3 bases at J; junction bases unmatched: 4. Germline CDR1 SNHLY, CDR2 FYNNEI. The CDR3 DNA, read in part, is TGTGCCAGCAGTAGCGGGGTTAACTACGAG. Protein sequence: CASSSGVNYE. The CDR3 in its entirety is CASSSGVNYEQYF. Variable domain in full (rest from reference TRBV2 and TRBJ2-7): EPEVTQTPSHQVTQMGQEVILRCVPISNHLYFYWYRQILGQKVEFLVSFYNNEISEKSEIFDDQFSVERPDGSNFTLKIRSTKLEDSAMYFCASSSGVNYEQYFGPGTRLTVT.

As concerns this clone: The CDR3 end is not reached by the read, which stops 3 residues before it; the germline J gene fills it in. J is TRBJ2-1 and V is TRBV30; D ambiguous. The CDR3 has 12 residues. CDR1 is GTSNPN, CDR2 SVGIG, per germline (reference sequence). Trimming removed 0 bases at V and 8 bases at J, with 8 bases between. Partial CDR3 DNA: TGTGCCTGGAGTGTAATGGCGGATGAG. The encoded protein is CAWSVMADE. The entire CDR3 protein reads CAWSVMADEQFF. The whole variable domain, remainder taken from reference TRBV30 and TRBJ2-1, is SQTIHQWPATLVQPVGSPLSLECTVEGTSNPNLYWYRQAAGRGLQLLFYSVGIGQISSEVPQNLSASRPQDRQFILSSKKLLLSDSGFYLCAWSVMADEQFFGPGTRLTVL.

There are many counts of this clone. The CDR3 is cut off 3 residues early in the read; its end comes from the germline J gene. This chain uses TRBV5-1 with TRBJ2-7; D possibly corresponds to TRBD1 (6 bases). The CDR3 consists of 14 residues. Germline V gives CDR1 SGHRS, CDR2 YFSETQ. Deletions cut 2 bases from V and 3 bases from J, with 12 bases between. The CDR3 loop reads CASSLETGSYEQYF. Partial CDR3 DNA: TGCGCCAGCAGCTTAGAGACAGGTAGCTACGAG.

This clone was counted ten times or more. The CDR3 end lies 3 residues beyond the end of the read and is filled in from the germline J gene. The chain recombines TRBV20-1 with TRBJ2-3; D not resolved. CDR1 and CDR2 from the germline V gene are DFQATT and SNEGSKA (reference sequence). Trimming shortened V by 5 bases and J by 0 bases, and 6 bases separated the two germline ends. This CDR3 has 12 amino acids. CDR3 region: CSAPLSTDTQYF. Partial CDR3 DNA: TGCAGTGCTCCGCTAAGCACAGATACG.

This clone was recorded at least ten times. The read ends 3 residues before the CDR3 terminus; that terminus is restored from the germline J gene. V usage is TRBV13 and J usage is TRBJ2-1; D is perhaps TRBD1 (5 bases). Trimming removed 7 bases from V and 3 bases from J, with 19 bases in between. This CDR3 comprises 16 residues. The germline CDR1 and CDR2 sequences are PRHDT and FYEKMQ (reference sequence). CDR3 DNA, as far as it was read: TGTGCCAGCACCGCCAGTGGGCAGGGTTTCTACAATGAG. Encoded protein: CASTASGQGFYNE. The full CDR3 sequence reads CASTASGQGFYNEQFF. The full variable domain, in which reference TRBV13 and TRBJ2-1 provide the parts outside the CDR3, is AAGVIQSPRHLIKEKRETATLKCYPIPRHDTVYWYQQGPGQDPQFLISFYEKMQSDKGSIPDRFSAQQFSDYHSELNMSSLELGDSALYFCASTASGQGFYNEQFFGPGTRLTVL.

This clone is medium-sized by share. CDR3 residues: CSAADGYEQYF. The sequenced part of the CDR3 DNA is TGCAGCGCTGCAGACGGTTACGAG. This rearrangement joins TRBV29-1 to TRBJ2-7; D not resolved. The missing CDR3 end, 3 residues past where the read stops, is filled in from the germline J gene. Deletions cut 7 bases from V and 4 bases from J, with 11 bases between. This CDR3 is built from 11 residues. In germline, CDR1 is SQVTM, CDR2 ANQGSEA.